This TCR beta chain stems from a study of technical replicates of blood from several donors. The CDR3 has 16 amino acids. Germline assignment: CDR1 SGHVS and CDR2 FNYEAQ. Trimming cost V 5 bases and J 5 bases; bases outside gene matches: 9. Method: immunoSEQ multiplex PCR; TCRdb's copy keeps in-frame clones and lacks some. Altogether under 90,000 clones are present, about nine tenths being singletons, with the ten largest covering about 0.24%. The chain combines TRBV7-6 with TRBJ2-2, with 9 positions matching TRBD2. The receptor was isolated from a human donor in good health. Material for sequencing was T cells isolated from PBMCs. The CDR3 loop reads CASSKRGGGDTGELFF. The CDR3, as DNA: TGTGCCAGCAGCAAACGGGGCGGGGGGGATACCGGGGAGCTGTTTTTT.